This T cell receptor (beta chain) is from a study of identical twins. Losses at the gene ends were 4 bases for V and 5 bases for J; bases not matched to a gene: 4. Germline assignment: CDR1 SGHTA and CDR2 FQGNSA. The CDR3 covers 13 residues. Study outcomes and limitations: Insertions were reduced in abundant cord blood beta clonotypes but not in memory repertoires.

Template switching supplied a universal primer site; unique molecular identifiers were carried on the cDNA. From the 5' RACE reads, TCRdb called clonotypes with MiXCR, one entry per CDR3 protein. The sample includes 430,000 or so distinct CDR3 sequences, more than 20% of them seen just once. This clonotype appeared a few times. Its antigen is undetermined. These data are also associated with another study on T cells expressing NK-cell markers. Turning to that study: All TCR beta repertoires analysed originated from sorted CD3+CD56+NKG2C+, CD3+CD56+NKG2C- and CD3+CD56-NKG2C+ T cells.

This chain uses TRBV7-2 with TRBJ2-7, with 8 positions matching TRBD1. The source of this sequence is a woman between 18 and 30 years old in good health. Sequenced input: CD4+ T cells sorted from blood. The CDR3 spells CASSSAGGNEQYF. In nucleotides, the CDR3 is TGTGCCAGCAGCTCCGCAGGGGGCAACGAGCAGTACTTC. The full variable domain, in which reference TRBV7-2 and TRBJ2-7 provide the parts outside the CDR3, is GAGVSQSPSNKVTEKGKDVELRCDPISGHTALYWYRQSLGQGLEFLIYFQGNSAPDKSGLPSDRFSAERTGGSVSTLTIQRTQQEDSAVYLCASSSAGGNEQYFGPGTRLTVT.